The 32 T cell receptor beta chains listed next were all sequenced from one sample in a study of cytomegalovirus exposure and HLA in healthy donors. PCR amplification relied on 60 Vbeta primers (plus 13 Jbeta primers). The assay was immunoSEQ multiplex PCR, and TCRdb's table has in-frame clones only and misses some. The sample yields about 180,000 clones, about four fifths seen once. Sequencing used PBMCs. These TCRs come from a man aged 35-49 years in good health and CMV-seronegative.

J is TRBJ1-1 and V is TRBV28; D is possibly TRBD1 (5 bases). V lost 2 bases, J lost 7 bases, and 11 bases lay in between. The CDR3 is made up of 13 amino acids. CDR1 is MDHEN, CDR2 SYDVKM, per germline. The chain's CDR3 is CASSLRGLDEAFF. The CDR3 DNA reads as TGTGCCAGCAGTTTAAGGGGTTTGGATGAAGCTTTCTTT. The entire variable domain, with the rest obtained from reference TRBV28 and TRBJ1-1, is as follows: DVKVTQSSRYLVKRTGEKVFLECVQDMDHENMFWYRQDPGLGLRLIYFSYDVKMKEKGDIPEGYSVSREKKERFSLILESASTNQTSMYLCASSLRGLDEAFFGQGTRLTVV.

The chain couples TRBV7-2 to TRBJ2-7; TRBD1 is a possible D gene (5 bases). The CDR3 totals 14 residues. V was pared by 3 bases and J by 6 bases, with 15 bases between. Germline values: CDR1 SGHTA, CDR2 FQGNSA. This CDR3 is CASSFTTGAVEQYF. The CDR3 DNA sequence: TGTGCCAGCAGCTTCACTACTGGGGCAGTCGAGCAGTACTTC. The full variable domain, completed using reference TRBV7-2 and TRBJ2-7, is GAGVSQSPSNKVTEKGKDVELRCDPISGHTALYWYRQSLGQGLEFLIYFQGNSAPDKSGLPSDRFSAERTGGSVSTLTIQRTQQEDSAVYLCASSFTTGAVEQYFGPGTRLTVT.

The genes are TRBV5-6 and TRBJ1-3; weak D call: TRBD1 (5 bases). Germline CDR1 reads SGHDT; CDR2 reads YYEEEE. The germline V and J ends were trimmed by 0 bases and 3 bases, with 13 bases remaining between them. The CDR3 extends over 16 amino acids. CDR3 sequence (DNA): TGTGCCAGCAGCTTGGTGGGCAGGGTCATTGGAAACACCATATATTTT. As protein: CASSLVGRVIGNTIYF.

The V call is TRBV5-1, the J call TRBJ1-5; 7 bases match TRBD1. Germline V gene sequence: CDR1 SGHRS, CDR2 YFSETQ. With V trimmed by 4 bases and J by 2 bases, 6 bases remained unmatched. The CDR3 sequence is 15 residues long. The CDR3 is CASSPDGQGNQPQHF. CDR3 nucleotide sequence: TGCGCCAGCAGCCCGGATGGACAGGGCAATCAGCCCCAGCATTTT. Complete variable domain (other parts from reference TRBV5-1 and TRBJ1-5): KAGVTQTPRYLIKTRGQQVTLSCSPISGHRSVSWYQQTPGQGLQFLFEYFSETQRNKGNFPGRFSGRQFSNSRSEMNVSTLELGDSALYLCASSPDGQGNQPQHFGDGTRLSIL.

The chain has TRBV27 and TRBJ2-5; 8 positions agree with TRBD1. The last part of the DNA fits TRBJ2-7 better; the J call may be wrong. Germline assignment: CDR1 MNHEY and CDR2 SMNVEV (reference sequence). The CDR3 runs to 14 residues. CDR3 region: CASSFLGQGYEQYF. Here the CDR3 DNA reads TGTGCCAGCAGTTTCCTCGGACAGGGCTACGAGCAGTACTTC.

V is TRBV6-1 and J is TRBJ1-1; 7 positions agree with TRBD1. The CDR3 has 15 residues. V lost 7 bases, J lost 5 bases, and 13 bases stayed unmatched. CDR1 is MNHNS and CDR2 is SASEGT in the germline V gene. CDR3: CASIPEQGIGTEAFF. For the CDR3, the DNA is TGTGCCAGCATTCCCGAACAGGGGATAGGAACTGAAGCTTTCTTT.

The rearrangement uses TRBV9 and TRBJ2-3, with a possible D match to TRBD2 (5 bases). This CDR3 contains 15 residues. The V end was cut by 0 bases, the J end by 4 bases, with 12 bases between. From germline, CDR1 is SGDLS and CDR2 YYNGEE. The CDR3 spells CASSVGRGVPDTQYF. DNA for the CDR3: TGTGCCAGCAGCGTAGGTCGGGGAGTCCCAGATACGCAGTATTTT.

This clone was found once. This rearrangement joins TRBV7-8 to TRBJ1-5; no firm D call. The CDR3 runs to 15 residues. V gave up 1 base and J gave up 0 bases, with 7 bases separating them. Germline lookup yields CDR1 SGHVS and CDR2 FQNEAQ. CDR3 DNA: TGTGCCAGCAGCTTAGGCAGTAATAGCAATCAGCCCCAGCATTTT. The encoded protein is CASSLGSNSNQPQHF.

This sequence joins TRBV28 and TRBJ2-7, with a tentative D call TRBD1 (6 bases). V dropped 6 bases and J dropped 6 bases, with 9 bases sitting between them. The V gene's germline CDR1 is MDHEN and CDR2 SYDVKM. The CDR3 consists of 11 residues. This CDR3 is CASRGTFEQYF. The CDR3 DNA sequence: TGTGCCAGCAGGGGGACATTCGAGCAGTACTTC. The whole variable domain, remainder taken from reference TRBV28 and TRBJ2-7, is DVKVTQSSRYLVKRTGEKVFLECVQDMDHENMFWYRQDPGLGLRLIYFSYDVKMKEKGDIPEGYSVSREKKERFSLILESASTNQTSMYLCASRGTFEQYFGPGTRLTVT.

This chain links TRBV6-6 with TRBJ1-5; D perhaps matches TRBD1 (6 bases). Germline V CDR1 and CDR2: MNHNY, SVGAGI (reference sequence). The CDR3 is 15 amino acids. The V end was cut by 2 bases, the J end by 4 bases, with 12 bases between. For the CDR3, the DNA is TGTGCCAGCAGTTACCAGGGGTTGACAAATCAGCCCCAGCATTTT. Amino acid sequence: CASSYQGLTNQPQHF.

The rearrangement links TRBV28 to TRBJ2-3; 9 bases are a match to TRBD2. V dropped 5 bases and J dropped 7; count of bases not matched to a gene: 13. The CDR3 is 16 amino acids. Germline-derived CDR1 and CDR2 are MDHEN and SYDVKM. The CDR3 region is CASSPGLALALNTQYF. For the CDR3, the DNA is TGTGCCAGCAGTCCGGGACTAGCCCTTGCTTTAAATACGCAGTATTTT.

In nucleotides, the CDR3 is TGTGCCAGCTCGCCGGGACTAGCGGGGTCCTACGAGCAGTACTTC. Translating gives CASSPGLAGSYEQYF. The rearrangement links TRBV18 to TRBJ2-7, with TRBD2 matching over 13 bases. V was clipped by 6 bases and J by 1 base; unmatched bases: 3. Germline CDR1 reads KGHSH; CDR2 reads LQKENI. CDR3 size: 15 residues.

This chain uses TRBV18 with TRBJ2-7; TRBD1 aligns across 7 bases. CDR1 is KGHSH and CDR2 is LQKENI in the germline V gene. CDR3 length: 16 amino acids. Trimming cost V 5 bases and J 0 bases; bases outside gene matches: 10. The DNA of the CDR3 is TGTGCCAGCTCAACCCCCGGGACAGTGAGCTCCTACGAGCAGTACTTC. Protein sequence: CASSTPGTVSSYEQYF.

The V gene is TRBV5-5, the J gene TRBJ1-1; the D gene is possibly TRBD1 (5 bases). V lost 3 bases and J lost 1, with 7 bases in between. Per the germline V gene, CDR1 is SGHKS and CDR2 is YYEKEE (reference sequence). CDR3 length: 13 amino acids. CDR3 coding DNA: TGTGCCAGCAGCTCGCAGGGGAACACTGAAGCTTTCTTT. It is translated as CASSSQGNTEAFF.

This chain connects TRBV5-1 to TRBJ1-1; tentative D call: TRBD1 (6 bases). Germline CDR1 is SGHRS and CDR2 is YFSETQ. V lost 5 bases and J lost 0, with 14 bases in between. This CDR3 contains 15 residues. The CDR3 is CASRPGGAMNTEAFF. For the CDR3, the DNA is TGCGCCAGCAGACCGGGGGGGGCGATGAACACTGAAGCTTTCTTT.

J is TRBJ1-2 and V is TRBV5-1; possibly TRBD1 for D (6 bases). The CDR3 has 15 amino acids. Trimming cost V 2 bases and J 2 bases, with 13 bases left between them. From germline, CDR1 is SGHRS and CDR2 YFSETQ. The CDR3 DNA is TGCGCCAGCAGCTTTTTACGAGGGGGAAACTATGGCTACACCTTC. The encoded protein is CASSFLRGGNYGYTF.

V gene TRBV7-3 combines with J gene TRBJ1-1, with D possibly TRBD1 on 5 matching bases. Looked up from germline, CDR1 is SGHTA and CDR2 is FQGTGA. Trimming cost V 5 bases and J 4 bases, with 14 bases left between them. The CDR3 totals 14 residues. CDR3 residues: CASSPHSDSTEAFF. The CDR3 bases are TGTGCCAGCAGCCCCCATTCCGACAGCACTGAAGCTTTCTTT. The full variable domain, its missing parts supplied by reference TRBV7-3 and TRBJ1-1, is GAGVSQTPSNKVTEKGKYVELRCDPISGHTALYWYRQSLGQGPEFLIYFQGTGAADDSGLPNDRFFAVRPEGSVSTLKIQRTERGDSAVYLCASSPHSDSTEAFFGQGTRLTVV.

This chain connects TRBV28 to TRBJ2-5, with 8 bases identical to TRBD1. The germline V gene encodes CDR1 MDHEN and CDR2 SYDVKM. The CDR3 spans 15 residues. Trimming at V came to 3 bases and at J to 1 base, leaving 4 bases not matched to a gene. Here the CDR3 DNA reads TGTGCCAGCAGTTTCCCGGGACAGGTCCAAGAGACCCAGTACTTC. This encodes CASSFPGQVQETQYF. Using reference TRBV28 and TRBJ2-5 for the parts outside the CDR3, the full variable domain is DVKVTQSSRYLVKRTGEKVFLECVQDMDHENMFWYRQDPGLGLRLIYFSYDVKMKEKGDIPEGYSVSREKKERFSLILESASTNQTSMYLCASSFPGQVQETQYFGPGTRLLVL.

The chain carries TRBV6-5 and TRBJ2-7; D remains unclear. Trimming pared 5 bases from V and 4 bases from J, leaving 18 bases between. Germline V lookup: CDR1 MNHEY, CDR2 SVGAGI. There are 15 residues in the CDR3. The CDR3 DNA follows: TGTGCCAGCAGTCCCCGCCCCTTGACATCGTACGAGCAGTACTTC. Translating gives CASSPRPLTSYEQYF.

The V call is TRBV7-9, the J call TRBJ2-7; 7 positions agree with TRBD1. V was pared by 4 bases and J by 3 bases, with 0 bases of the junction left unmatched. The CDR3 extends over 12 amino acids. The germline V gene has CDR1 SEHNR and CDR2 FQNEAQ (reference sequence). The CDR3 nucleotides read TGTGCCAGCAGCTGGGACAGCTACGAGCAGTACTTC. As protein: CASSWDSYEQYF.

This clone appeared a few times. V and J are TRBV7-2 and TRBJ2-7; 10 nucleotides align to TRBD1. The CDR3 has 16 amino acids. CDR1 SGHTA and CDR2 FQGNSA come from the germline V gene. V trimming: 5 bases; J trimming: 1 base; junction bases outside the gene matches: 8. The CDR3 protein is CASSPGRDRGSYEQYF. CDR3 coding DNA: TGTGCCAGCAGCCCTGGCCGGGACAGGGGATCCTACGAGCAGTACTTC. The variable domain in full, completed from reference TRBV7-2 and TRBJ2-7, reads GAGVSQSPSNKVTEKGKDVELRCDPISGHTALYWYRQSLGQGLEFLIYFQGNSAPDKSGLPSDRFSAERTGGSVSTLTIQRTQQEDSAVYLCASSPGRDRGSYEQYFGPGTRLTVT.

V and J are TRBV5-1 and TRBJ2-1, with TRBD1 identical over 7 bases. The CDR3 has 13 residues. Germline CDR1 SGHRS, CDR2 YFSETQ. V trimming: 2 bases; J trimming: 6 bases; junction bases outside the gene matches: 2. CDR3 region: CASSFDRANEQFF. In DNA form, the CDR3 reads TGCGCCAGCAGCTTTGACAGGGCCAATGAGCAGTTCTTC. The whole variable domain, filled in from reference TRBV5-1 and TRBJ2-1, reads KAGVTQTPRYLIKTRGQQVTLSCSPISGHRSVSWYQQTPGQGLQFLFEYFSETQRNKGNFPGRFSGRQFSNSRSEMNVSTLELGDSALYLCASSFDRANEQFFGPGTRLTVL.

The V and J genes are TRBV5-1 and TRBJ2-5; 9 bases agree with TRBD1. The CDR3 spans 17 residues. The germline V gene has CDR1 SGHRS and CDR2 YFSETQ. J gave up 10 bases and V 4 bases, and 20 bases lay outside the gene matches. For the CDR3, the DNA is TGCGCCAGCAGCCCTTCTGCGGGACAGGGACGTGTGGGTGGCCAGTACTTC. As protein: CASSPSAGQGRVGGQYF.

The CDR3 loop is CASSLQTSGNSYEQYF. The CDR3 DNA sequence: TGTGCCAGCAGCTTACAAACTAGCGGTAACTCCTACGAGCAGTACTTC. The chain couples TRBV7-2 to TRBJ2-7, with TRBD2 matching over 8 bases. CDR1 and CDR2 (germline): SGHTA, FQGNSA. CDR3 length equals 16 residues. Trimming took 2 bases from V and 0 from J; bases not matched to a gene: 6.

CDR3 sequence: CASSYSGTGGPYEQYF. The CDR3 nucleotides read TGTGCCAGCAGTTACTCCGGGACAGGGGGCCCCTACGAGCAGTACTTC. The chain couples TRBV6-5 to TRBJ2-7; 12 nucleotides align to TRBD1. With 0 bases clipped from V and 2 bases from J, the junction kept 2 bases outside the gene matches. Germline V gene lookup returns CDR1 MNHEY and CDR2 SVGAGI. CDR3 length equals 16 residues.

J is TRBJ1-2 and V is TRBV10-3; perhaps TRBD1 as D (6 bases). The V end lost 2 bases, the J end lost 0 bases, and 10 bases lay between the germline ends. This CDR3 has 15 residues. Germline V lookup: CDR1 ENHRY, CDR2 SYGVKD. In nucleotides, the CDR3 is TGTGCCATCAGTGAGCCGACAGGAGCTAACTATGGCTACACCTTC. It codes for CAISEPTGANYGYTF.

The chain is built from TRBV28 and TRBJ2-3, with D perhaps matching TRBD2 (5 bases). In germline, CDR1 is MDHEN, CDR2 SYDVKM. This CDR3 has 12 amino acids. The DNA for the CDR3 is TGTGGGATTGGCGGGCGGACAGATACGCAGTATTTT. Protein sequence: CGIGGRTDTQYF.

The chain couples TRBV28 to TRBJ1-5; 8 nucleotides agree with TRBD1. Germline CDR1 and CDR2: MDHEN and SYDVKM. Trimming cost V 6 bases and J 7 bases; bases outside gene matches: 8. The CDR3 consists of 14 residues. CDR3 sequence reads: CASRNGQGGQPQHF. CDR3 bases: TGTGCCAGCAGGAACGGACAGGGAGGGCAGCCCCAGCATTTT. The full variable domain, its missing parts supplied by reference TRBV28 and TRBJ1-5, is DVKVTQSSRYLVKRTGEKVFLECVQDMDHENMFWYRQDPGLGLRLIYFSYDVKMKEKGDIPEGYSVSREKKERFSLILESASTNQTSMYLCASRNGQGGQPQHFGDGTRLSIL.

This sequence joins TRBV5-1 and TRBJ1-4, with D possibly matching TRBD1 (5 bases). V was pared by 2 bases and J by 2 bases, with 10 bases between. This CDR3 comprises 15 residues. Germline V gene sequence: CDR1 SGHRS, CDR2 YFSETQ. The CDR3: CASSFTPGTNEKLFF. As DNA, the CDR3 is TGCGCCAGCAGCTTTACCCCAGGGACTAATGAAAAACTGTTTTTT.

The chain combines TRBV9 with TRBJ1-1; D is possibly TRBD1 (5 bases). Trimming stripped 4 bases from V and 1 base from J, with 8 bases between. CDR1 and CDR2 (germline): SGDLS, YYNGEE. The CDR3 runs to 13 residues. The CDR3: CASSPRENTEAFF. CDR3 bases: TGTGCCAGCAGCCCCAGGGAGAACACTGAAGCTTTCTTT. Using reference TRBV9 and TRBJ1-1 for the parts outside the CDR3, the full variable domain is DSGVTQTPKHLITATGQRVTLRCSPRSGDLSVYWYQQSLDQGLQFLIQYYNGEERAKGNILERFSAQQFPDLHSELNLSSLELGDSALYFCASSPRENTEAFFGQGTRLTVV.

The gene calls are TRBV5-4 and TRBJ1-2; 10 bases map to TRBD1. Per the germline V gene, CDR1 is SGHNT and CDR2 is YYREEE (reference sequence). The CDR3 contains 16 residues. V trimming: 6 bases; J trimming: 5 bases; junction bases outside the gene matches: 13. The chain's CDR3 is CASNERTGGGRYGYTF. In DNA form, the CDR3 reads TGTGCCAGCAACGAGAGGACAGGGGGGGGAAGATATGGCTACACCTTC.

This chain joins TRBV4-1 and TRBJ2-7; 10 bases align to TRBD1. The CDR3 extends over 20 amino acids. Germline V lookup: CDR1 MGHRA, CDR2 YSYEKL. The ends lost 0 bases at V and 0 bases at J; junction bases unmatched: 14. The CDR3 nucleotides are TGCGCCAGCAGCCAAGATACCACCGGGACAGGGGTTTGGAGCTCCTACGAGCAGTACTTC. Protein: CASSQDTTGTGVWSSYEQYF.